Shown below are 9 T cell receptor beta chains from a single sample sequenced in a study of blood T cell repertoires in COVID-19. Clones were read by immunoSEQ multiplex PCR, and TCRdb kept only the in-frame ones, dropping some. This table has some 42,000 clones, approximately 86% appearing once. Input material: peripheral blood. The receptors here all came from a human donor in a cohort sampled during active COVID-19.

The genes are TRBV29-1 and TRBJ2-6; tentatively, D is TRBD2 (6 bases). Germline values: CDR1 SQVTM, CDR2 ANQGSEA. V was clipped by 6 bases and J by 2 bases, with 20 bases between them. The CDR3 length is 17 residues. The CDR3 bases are TGCAGCGTGGATCGAGGAGGGGCGGGGACTGGGGCCAACGTCCTGACTTTC. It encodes CSVDRGGAGTGANVLTF.

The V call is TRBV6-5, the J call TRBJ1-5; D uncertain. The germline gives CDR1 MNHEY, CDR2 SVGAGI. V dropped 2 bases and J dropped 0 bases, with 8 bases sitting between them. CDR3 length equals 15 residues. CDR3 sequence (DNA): TGTGCCAGCAGTTACCGGGGAGATAGCAATCAGCCCCAGCATTTT. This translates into CASSYRGDSNQPQHF.

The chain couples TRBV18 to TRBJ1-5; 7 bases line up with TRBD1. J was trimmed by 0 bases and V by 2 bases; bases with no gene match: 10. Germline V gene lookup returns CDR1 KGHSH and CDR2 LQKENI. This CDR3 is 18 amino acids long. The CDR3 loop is CASSPGTVNAHSNQPQHF. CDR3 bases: TGTGCCAGCTCACCAGGGACAGTCAACGCTCATAGCAATCAGCCCCAGCATTTT.

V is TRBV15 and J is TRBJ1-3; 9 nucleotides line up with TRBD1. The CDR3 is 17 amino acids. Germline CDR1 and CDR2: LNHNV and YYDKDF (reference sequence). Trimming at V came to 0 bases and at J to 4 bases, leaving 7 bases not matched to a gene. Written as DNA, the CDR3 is TGTGCCACCAGCAGAGAGAAGACAGGGGGAGCCGGAAACACCATATATTTT. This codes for CATSREKTGGAGNTIYF.

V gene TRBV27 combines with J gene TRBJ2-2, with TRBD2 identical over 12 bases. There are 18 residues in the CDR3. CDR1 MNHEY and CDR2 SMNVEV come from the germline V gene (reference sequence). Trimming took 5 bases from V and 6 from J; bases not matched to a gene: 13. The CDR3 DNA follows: TGTGCCAGCAGTCCCCCGACTAGCGGGAGACAGGCAGCCGGGGAGCTGTTTTTT. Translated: CASSPPTSGRQAAGELFF.

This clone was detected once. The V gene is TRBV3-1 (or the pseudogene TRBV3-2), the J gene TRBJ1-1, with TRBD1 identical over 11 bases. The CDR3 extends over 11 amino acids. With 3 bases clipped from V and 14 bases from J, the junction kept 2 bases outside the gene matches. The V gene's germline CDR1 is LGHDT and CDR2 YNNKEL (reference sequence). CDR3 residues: CASSQGQGGFF. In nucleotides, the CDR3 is TGTGCCAGCAGCCAGGGACAGGGGGGCTTCTTT.

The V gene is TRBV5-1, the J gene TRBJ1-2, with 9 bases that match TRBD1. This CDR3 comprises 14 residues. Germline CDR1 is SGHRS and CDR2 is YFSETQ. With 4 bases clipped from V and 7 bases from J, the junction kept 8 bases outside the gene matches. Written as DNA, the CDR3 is TGCGCCAGCAGCCTTCGGACAGGGGAGGGTGGCTACACCTTC. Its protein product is CASSLRTGEGGYTF.

CDR3 in amino acids: CASSEAADETQYF. The CDR3 DNA reads as TGTGCCAGCAGCGAAGCTGCGGATGAGACCCAGTACTTC. This chain uses TRBV9 with TRBJ2-5, with D hard to call. The CDR3 runs to 13 residues. Trimming shortened V by 3 bases and J by 5 bases, and 11 bases separated the two germline ends. Germline CDR1 reads SGDLS; CDR2 reads YYNGEE.

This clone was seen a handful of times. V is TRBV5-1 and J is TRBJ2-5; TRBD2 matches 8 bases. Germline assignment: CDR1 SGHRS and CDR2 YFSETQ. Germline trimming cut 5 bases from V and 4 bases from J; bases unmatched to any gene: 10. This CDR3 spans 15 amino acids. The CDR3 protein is CASSALSGEAETQYF. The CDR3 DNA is TGCGCCAGCAGTGCCCTTAGCGGGGAGGCAGAGACCCAGTACTTC.